What follows describes a single T cell receptor beta chain. Its target is unknown. The table came from immunoSEQ multiplex PCR; TCRdb's copy has only in-frame clones and leaves some out. The table records approximately 74,000 clones, around 89% of them present only once. There are 15 residues in the CDR3. With 0 bases clipped from V and 2 bases from J, the junction kept 4 bases outside the gene matches. The V gene's germline CDR1 is LGHNA and CDR2 YSLEER. Peripheral blood came from all dose cohorts at three timepoints. This record belongs to a study of OX40 agonist ivuxolimab in advanced cancers. Whole-study findings and limits: Researchers report that CD8+ T cells had, on average, more expanded clones than CD4+.

The specimen comprised CD4+ or CD8+ T cells sorted from blood, sampled in a trial of the OX40 agonist ivuxolimab. The sequence derives from an adult with an advanced solid tumor such as melanoma, head and neck, liver or kidney cancer. J is TRBJ2-7 and V is TRBV4-3; 7 bases match TRBD2. This CDR3 is CASSQEVGGTYEQYF. The CDR3 nucleotides read TGCGCCAGCAGCCAAGAGGTGGGAGGGACCTACGAGCAGTACTTC.